A single sample gave rise to the 20 T cell receptor beta chains below, sequenced in a study of blood T cell repertoires in COVID-19. The protocol was immunoSEQ multiplex PCR, while the TCRdb copy is restricted to in-frame clones and leaves out a portion. Of roughly 250,000 clones listed, approximately 85% are singletons. Material: peripheral blood. These receptors all come from a middle-aged man with acute or convalescent COVID-19.

This chain uses TRBV19 with TRBJ2-1; 7 bases are a match to TRBD2. Germline trimming cut 5 bases from V and 4 bases from J; bases unmatched to any gene: 11. In germline, CDR1 is LNHDA, CDR2 SQIVND (reference sequence). The length of the CDR3 is 16 residues. CDR3 coding DNA: TGTGCCAGTAGTCCCCTCCGCCGGGGGGAATACAATGAGCAGTTCTTC. This translates into CASSPLRRGEYNEQFF.

This chain joins TRBV19 and TRBJ1-1; 8 bases are a match to TRBD1. Germline CDR1 LNHDA, CDR2 SQIVND (reference sequence). The CDR3 sequence is 15 residues long. The V segment lost 9 bases and the J segment 2 bases; nucleotides outside the gene matches: 11. This chain's CDR3 is CASADRDRLNTEAFF. The DNA of the CDR3 is TGTGCCAGCGCAGACCGGGACAGGTTAAACACTGAAGCTTTCTTT.

The chain couples TRBV9 to TRBJ2-7; unclear D gene. There are 13 residues in the CDR3. The V gene's germline CDR1 is SGDLS and CDR2 YYNGEE. V lost 0 bases and J 6 bases, leaving 10 bases between the germline ends. The CDR3 DNA sequence: TGTGCCAGCAGCGTAGTATTAGGAGCCGAGCAGTACTTC. Translating gives CASSVVLGAEQYF.

This clone was seen a few times. DNA for the CDR3: TGTGCCAGCAGCCCCGGGGAGCCCGGCCAAGAGACCCAGTACTTC. Residues: CASSPGEPGQETQYF. The chain employs TRBV6-5 and TRBJ2-5; D is possibly TRBD2 (5 bases). CDR3 size: 15 residues. Germline V gene data show CDR1 as MNHEY and CDR2 as SVGAGI. V was trimmed by 6 bases and J by 1 base, leaving 15 bases between them.

Here the CDR3 DNA reads TGCGCCAGCAGCTTGGAGGGGGCAACTAACTATGGCTACACCTTC. This translates into CASSLEGATNYGYTF. The chain is built from TRBV5-1 and TRBJ1-2, with 7 nucleotides matching TRBD1. The trim removed 0 bases at V and 0 bases at J, leaving 2 bases unmatched. Germline values: CDR1 SGHRS, CDR2 YFSETQ. The CDR3 is 15 residues long.

J is TRBJ2-3 and V is TRBV7-3, with TRBD2 matching over 8 bases. Germline V lookup: CDR1 SGHTA, CDR2 FQGTGA. J gave up 0 bases and V 5 bases, and 4 bases lay outside the gene matches. The CDR3 runs 15 residues. CDR3 loop: CASSPRGGSTDTQYF. The CDR3 DNA follows: TGTGCCAGCAGCCCCCGGGGGGGAAGCACAGATACGCAGTATTTT.

The V gene is TRBV5-6, the J gene TRBJ1-6; TRBD1 matches 7 bases. V lost 1 base, J lost 8 bases, and 9 bases stayed unmatched. The CDR3 contains 16 residues. The germline gives CDR1 SGHDT, CDR2 YYEEEE. The CDR3, as DNA: TGTGCCAGCAGCTTGTTAGGGGGCCTGGGAGATTCACCCCTCCACTTT. Amino acid sequence: CASSLLGGLGDSPLHF. Looking up the rest from reference TRBV5-6 and TRBJ1-6 gives the full variable domain: DAGVTQSPTHLIKTRGQQVTLRCSPKSGHDTVSWYQQALGQGPQFIFQYYEEEERQRGNFPDRFSGHQFPNYSSELNVNALLLGDSALYLCASSLLGGLGDSPLHFGNGTRLTVT.

CDR3 nucleotide sequence: TGTGCCAGCAGCCAGGGTCTCAGGGGGAACACTGAAGCTTTCTTT. Amino acid sequence: CASSQGLRGNTEAFF. This chain connects TRBV3-1 (or the pseudogene TRBV3-2) to TRBJ1-1, with TRBD1 as a possible D gene (6 bases). Trimming cost V 3 bases and J 1 base, with 12 bases left between them. This CDR3 spans 15 amino acids. The germline CDR1 and CDR2 sequences are LGHDT and YNNKEL (reference sequence).

This chain joins TRBV6-5 and TRBJ1-4, with D maybe TRBD1 (6 bases). CDR1 is MNHEY, CDR2 SVGAGI, per germline. With 5 bases removed from V and 14 bases from J, the gap between germline ends came to 21 bases. The CDR3 is made up of 14 amino acids. CDR3 amino acids: CASSQRDTTEGLFF. As DNA, the CDR3 is TGTGCCAGCAGTCAAAGGGACACGACAGAAGGGCTGTTTTTT.

The CDR3 nucleotides read TGTGCCAGCAGTCTTGACAGGGGCGGATACAATGAGCAGTTCTTC. Its protein product is CASSLDRGGYNEQFF. The chain employs TRBV6-2 or TRBV6-3 and TRBJ2-1, with 8 bases aligning to TRBD1. The CDR3 covers 15 residues. V shed 5 bases and J 4 bases; nucleotides not matched to a gene: 7. Germline CDR1 reads MNHEY; CDR2 reads SVGEGT.

V gene TRBV7-2 combines with J gene TRBJ2-1, with TRBD2 matching over 13 bases. CDR1 and CDR2 (germline): SGHTA, FQGNSA. The CDR3 has 17 residues. J gave up 5 bases and V 5 bases, and 9 bases lay outside the gene matches. DNA of the CDR3: TGTGCCAGCAGCATACTAGCGGGGGGGCAAATAAACAATGAGCAGTTCTTC. It specifies CASSILAGGQINNEQFF.

The CDR3 sequence: CASSQAQGWTPLHF. Here the CDR3 DNA reads TGTGCCAGCAGCCAAGCCCAGGGTTGGACACCCCTCCACTTT. The J gene is TRBJ1-6, the V gene TRBV3-1 (or the pseudogene TRBV3-2); D possibly corresponds to TRBD1 (5 bases). Germline assignment: CDR1 LGHDT and CDR2 YNNKEL (reference sequence). Trimming shortened V by 1 base and J by 11 bases, and 12 bases separated the two germline ends. The CDR3 is made up of 14 amino acids.

For the CDR3, the DNA is TGTGCCAGCAGTTTGAGACAGGGGGCGGCCAAAAACATTCAGTACTTC. Translation: CASSLRQGAAKNIQYF. The V gene is TRBV27, the J gene TRBJ2-4; 10 nucleotides align to TRBD1. This CDR3 has 16 residues. Germline-derived CDR1 and CDR2 are MNHEY and SMNVEV (reference sequence). Trimming cost V 3 bases and J 1 base; bases outside gene matches: 3.

This clone has just a few counts. At the DNA level, this CDR3 is encoded by other sequences in the same sample as well. This chain joins TRBV7-9 and TRBJ1-2; D perhaps matches TRBD1 (6 bases). The CDR3 extends over 14 amino acids. The V gene lost 1 base and the J gene lost 4 bases, with 10 bases spanning the gap. Germline-derived CDR1 and CDR2 are SEHNR and FQNEAQ (reference sequence). Written as DNA, the CDR3 is TGTGCCAGCAGCTTAGTTGGGGGGGCCTATGGCTACACCTTC. It specifies CASSLVGGAYGYTF.

The V gene is TRBV25-1, the J gene TRBJ1-2, with D hard to call. Trimming pared 8 bases from V and 8 bases from J, leaving 15 bases between. The CDR3 is 12 amino acids. The germline V gene has CDR1 MGHDK and CDR2 SYGVNS. For the CDR3, the DNA is TGTGCCAGCGCGAGACTCAACGGCGGCTACACCTTC. This sequence encodes CASARLNGGYTF.

This clone was seen a handful of times. The chain couples TRBV19 to TRBJ1-5; D call uncertain. The CDR3 is 14 amino acids. Germline CDR1 is LNHDA and CDR2 is SQIVND (reference sequence). V lost 6 bases and J lost 2, with 11 bases in between. For the CDR3, the DNA is TGTGCCAGTAGCCGCGGGGTCGGCAATCAGCCCCAGCATTTT. Translating gives CASSRGVGNQPQHF.

Here the CDR3 DNA reads TGTGCCAGCAGCAGACTAGGCGGCACCGGGGAGCTGTTTTTT. Translated: CASSRLGGTGELFF. The chain has TRBV7-9 and TRBJ2-2; perhaps TRBD2 as D (6 bases). Trimming took off 5 bases at V and 4 bases at J, with 11 bases between the two ends. The CDR3 is 14 amino acids. The germline V gene encodes CDR1 SEHNR and CDR2 FQNEAQ (reference sequence).

CDR3: CASSERQGLAFF. The CDR3 DNA sequence: TGTGCCAGCAGTGAAAGACAGGGTTTGGCTTTCTTT. The chain employs TRBV25-1 and TRBJ1-1; TRBD1 matches at 7 bases. The germline V gene encodes CDR1 MGHDK and CDR2 SYGVNS. This CDR3 is 12 amino acids long. The V and J ends lost 2 bases and 11 bases, in that order; junction bases with no gene match: 5.

The gene calls are TRBV6-6 and TRBJ1-1; TRBD1 matches 9 bases. Germline V lookup: CDR1 MNHNY, CDR2 SVGAGI (reference sequence). The CDR3 spans 11 residues. After removal of 8 bases from V and 12 bases from J, the junction contained 7 bases not matched to a gene. The CDR3 region has the DNA TGTGCCAGCTGGGGAGGACAGGGGCCTTTCTTT. Translation gives CASWGGQGPFF.

This rearrangement joins TRBV13 to TRBJ1-5; 7 bases align to TRBD1. The CDR3 spans 13 residues. The ends lost 5 bases at V and 5 bases at J; junction bases unmatched: 3. The germline gives CDR1 PRHDT, CDR2 FYEKMQ (reference sequence). The CDR3 protein is CASSHDRDQPQHF. The CDR3 region has the DNA TGTGCCAGCAGCCACGACAGGGATCAGCCCCAGCATTTT. Full variable domain (remainder filled in from reference TRBV13 and TRBJ1-5): AAGVIQSPRHLIKEKRETATLKCYPIPRHDTVYWYQQGPGQDPQFLISFYEKMQSDKGSIPDRFSAQQFSDYHSELNMSSLELGDSALYFCASSHDRDQPQHFGDGTRLSIL.